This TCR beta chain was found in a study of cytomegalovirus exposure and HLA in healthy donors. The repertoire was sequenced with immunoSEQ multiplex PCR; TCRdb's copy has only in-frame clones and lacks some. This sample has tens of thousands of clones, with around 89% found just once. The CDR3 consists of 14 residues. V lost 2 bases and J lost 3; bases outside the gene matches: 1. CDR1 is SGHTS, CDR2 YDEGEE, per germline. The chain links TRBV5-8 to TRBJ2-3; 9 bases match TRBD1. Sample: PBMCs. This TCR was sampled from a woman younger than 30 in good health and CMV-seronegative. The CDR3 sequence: CASSFGQGTDTQYF. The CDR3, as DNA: TGTGCCAGCAGCTTCGGACAGGGGACAGATACGCAGTATTTT. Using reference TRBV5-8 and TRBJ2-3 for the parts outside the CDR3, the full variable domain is EAGVTQSPTHLIKTRGQQATLRCSPISGHTSVYWYQQALGLGLQFLLWYDEGEERNRGNFPPRFSGRQFPNYSSELNVNALELEDSALYLCASSFGQGTDTQYFGPGTRLTVL.